This T cell receptor beta chain was profiled in a study of blood T cell repertoires in COVID-19. Whole-study context: Acute and convalescent COVID-19 samples came from the United States, Italy and Spain.

The table came from immunoSEQ multiplex PCR; TCRdb's copy has only in-frame clones and leaves some out. The sample consists of about 89,000 clones, less than 80% of them appearing once. Germline lookup yields CDR1 SNHLY and CDR2 FYNNEI. Losses at the gene ends were 6 bases for V and 6 bases for J; bases not matched to a gene: 16. The CDR3 loop spans 16 amino acids. The V and J genes are TRBV2 and TRBJ1-1; the match to TRBD1 covers 7 bases. This receptor was obtained from a woman older than 75 with acute or convalescent COVID-19. Sequences were obtained from peripheral blood. The CDR3 nucleotides read TGTGCCAGCAGATCTGAACCCCCAGGGGGTTTCTCTGAAGCTTTCTTT. Translation gives CASRSEPPGGFSEAFF.